One sample yielded the 23 T cell receptor beta chains listed below, sequenced in a study of T cell responses to AZD1222 COVID-19 vaccine. Profiled with immunoSEQ multiplex PCR; TCRdb holds only in-frame clones, not every one. The data hold about 84,000 clones, with just over 85% observed a single time. The sample in question was peripheral blood, obtained 28 days after the second AZD1222 dose. The receptors stem from an adult who received the AZD1222 COVID-19 vaccine.

V is TRBV19 and J is TRBJ2-1, with D tentatively TRBD1 (5 bases). The CDR3 length is 13 residues. The germline CDR1 and CDR2 sequences are LNHDA and SQIVND (reference sequence). The V end lost 5 bases, the J end lost 3 bases, and 8 bases lay between the germline ends. As DNA, the CDR3 is TGTGCCAGTAGTGTTGACAGCTACAATGAGCAGTTCTTC. This gives the protein CASSVDSYNEQFF.

The chain is built from TRBV11-3 and TRBJ2-1, with 12 nucleotides matching TRBD2. The CDR3 sequence is 17 residues long. Germline CDR1 is SGHNT and CDR2 is YENEEA. V trimming: 1 base; J trimming: 12 bases; junction bases outside the gene matches: 13. The CDR3 DNA reads TGTGCCAGCAGCTTAGGGACTAGCGGGATGGGGGCCGAGGTGCAGTTCTTC. This encodes CASSLGTSGMGAEVQFF.

This sequence joins TRBV20-1 and TRBJ2-5, with a tentative D call TRBD1 (6 bases). Trimming removed 3 bases from V and 5 bases from J, with 10 bases in between. The CDR3 has 12 amino acids. Germline assignment: CDR1 DFQATT and CDR2 SNEGSKA (reference sequence). The CDR3 sequence: CSASDRPETQYF. The CDR3 bases are TGCAGTGCTAGTGACAGGCCGGAGACCCAGTACTTC.

J is TRBJ2-5 and V is TRBV24-1; D is perhaps TRBD1 (6 bases). Trimming took off 2 bases at V and 0 bases at J, with 15 bases between the two ends. The CDR3 extends over 17 amino acids. Germline loops: CDR1 KGHDR, CDR2 SFDVKD. CDR3 in amino acids: CATSDSAGVLYQETQYF. DNA of the CDR3: TGTGCCACCAGTGATTCGGCAGGGGTCCTTTACCAAGAGACCCAGTACTTC.

This sequence joins TRBV25-1 and TRBJ2-1; TRBD2 matches 10 bases. The germline V gene encodes CDR1 MGHDK and CDR2 SYGVNS. Unmatched junction bases numbered 15, after V lost 7 bases and J lost 9 bases. This CDR3 is built from 16 residues. CDR3 sequence reads: CASNGRAGGPSGEQFF. The CDR3 coding sequence is TGTGCCAGCAATGGCCGAGCGGGAGGGCCCTCGGGTGAGCAGTTCTTC.

This clone was observed a handful of times. This chain's CDR3 is CASSYSIGSPLYGYTF. CDR3 in DNA: TGTGCCAGCAGTTACTCGATTGGTAGCCCCTTGTATGGCTACACCTTC. V gene TRBV6-5 combines with J gene TRBJ1-2; D gene unclear. V was clipped by 0 bases and J by 5 bases, with 16 bases between them. Germline V CDR1 and CDR2: MNHEY, SVGAGI. The CDR3 runs 16 residues.

The J gene is TRBJ2-3, the V gene TRBV5-1, with 9 bases identical to TRBD2. Unmatched junction bases numbered 8, after V lost 5 bases and J lost 4 bases. Germline CDR1 and CDR2: SGHRS and YFSETQ. The CDR3 consists of 15 residues. The CDR3 nucleotides are TGCGCCAGCAGTCCCGGGACTAGCCAGGCAGATACGCAGTATTTT. This gives the protein CASSPGTSQADTQYF.

This chain links TRBV6-5 with TRBJ2-7, with no clear D. Germline CDR1 is MNHEY and CDR2 is SVGAGI. The V end lost 0 bases, the J end lost 3 bases, and 9 bases lay between the germline ends. CDR3 length: 14 residues. CDR3 bases: TGTGCCAGCAGTTACTCTAGGATGAACTACGAGCAGTACTTC. This translates into CASSYSRMNYEQYF.

The chain links TRBV5-6 to TRBJ2-7; 11 bases align to TRBD2. J lost 5 bases, V lost 1 base, and 5 bases had no gene match. The CDR3 runs 15 residues. Germline V gene sequence: CDR1 SGHDT, CDR2 YYEEEE. As DNA, the CDR3 is TGTGCCAGCAGCTTGCCTAGCGGGAGGTTTAACGAGCAGTACTTC. Its translation is CASSLPSGRFNEQYF.

The chain carries TRBV19 and TRBJ1-4; TRBD1 might be the D (5 bases). There are 15 residues in the CDR3. V lost 5 bases and J lost 8, with 18 bases in between. CDR1 is LNHDA, CDR2 SQIVND, per germline (reference sequence). Written as DNA, the CDR3 is TGTGCCAGTAGTCTATACCGGGACTGGGAGGAAAAACTGTTTTTT. It is translated as CASSLYRDWEEKLFF.

The rearrangement uses TRBV15 and TRBJ1-2, with D uncertain. The CDR3 is made up of 14 amino acids. Trimming pared 0 bases from V and 8 bases from J, leaving 13 bases between. Germline CDR1 is LNHNV and CDR2 is YYDKDF (reference sequence). Written as DNA, the CDR3 is TGTGCCACCAGCAGAGATCGGGAGCGGTGGGGCTACACCTTC. Translated, it gives CATSRDRERWGYTF.

The chain is built from TRBV5-4 and TRBJ2-3; possibly TRBD1 for D (6 bases). The germline V gene encodes CDR1 SGHNT and CDR2 YYREEE (reference sequence). The CDR3 spans 12 residues. The V and J ends lost 3 bases and 6 bases respectively, with 8 bases between them. The CDR3 here is CASSSGQDTQYF. In DNA form, the CDR3 reads TGTGCCAGCAGCTCCGGACAGGATACGCAGTATTTT.

This clone was seen only once. V is TRBV28 and J is TRBJ1-4, with a possible D match to TRBD1 (5 bases). Germline loops: CDR1 MDHEN, CDR2 SYDVKM. The CDR3 covers 14 residues. With 6 bases removed from V and 4 bases from J, the gap between germline ends came to 12 bases. The CDR3 loop reads CASRARDGNEKLFF. The CDR3 coding sequence is TGTGCCAGCAGGGCTCGGGACGGTAATGAAAAACTGTTTTTT.

The chain uses TRBV6-4 and TRBJ1-4; no clear D. Trimming pared 4 bases from V and 1 base from J, leaving 10 bases between. Per germline, CDR1 MRHNA and CDR2 SNTAGT. This CDR3 contains 15 residues. The DNA of the CDR3 is TGTGCCAGCAGTGCCCGGATGGGAACTAATGAAAAACTGTTTTTT. Amino acid sequence: CASSARMGTNEKLFF.

This clone was detected only a few times. The chain joins TRBV12-3 or TRBV12-4 to TRBJ1-1; TRBD1 is a possible D gene (5 bases). The V and J ends lost 1 base and 6 bases respectively, with 9 bases between them. The CDR3 loop spans 13 amino acids. The CDR3 nucleotides read TGTGCCAGCAGTTTAGACGGGACCCCTGAAGCTTTCTTT. Translated, it gives CASSLDGTPEAFF.

A few counts support this clone. The V and J genes are TRBV27 and TRBJ2-3; possibly TRBD1 for D (6 bases). The CDR3 extends over 14 amino acids. Trimming removed 2 bases at V and 4 bases at J, with 10 bases between. The germline CDR1 and CDR2 sequences are MNHEY and SMNVEV (reference sequence). The DNA for the CDR3 is TGTGCCAGCAGTTTACAACAGGGACCAGATACGCAGTATTTT. Translating it yields CASSLQQGPDTQYF.

The rearrangement uses TRBV6-1 and TRBJ1-5; D is perhaps TRBD1 (5 bases). The germline V and J ends were trimmed by 2 bases and 9 bases, with 11 bases remaining between them. Germline CDR1 and CDR2: MNHNS and SASEGT. This CDR3 region has 13 residues. DNA for the CDR3: TGTGCCAGCAGTGAACAGGGCGCCGGGCCCCAGCATTTT. It specifies CASSEQGAGPQHF.

The chain couples TRBV4-3 to TRBJ2-4; 8 bases agree with TRBD2. Germline V lookup: CDR1 LGHNA, CDR2 YSLEER. Trimming at V came to 1 base and at J to 7 bases, leaving 9 bases not matched to a gene. CDR3 length: 16 residues. CDR3 nucleotide sequence: TGCGCCAGCAGCCAAGGGTCTGGAGGCGGGGGGAACATTCAGTACTTC. Protein: CASSQGSGGGGNIQYF.

This chain joins TRBV18 and TRBJ2-1, with D perhaps matching TRBD2 (5 bases). Trimming took off 6 bases at V and 6 bases at J, with 9 bases between the two ends. The germline V gene encodes CDR1 KGHSH and CDR2 LQKENI. The CDR3 is made up of 12 amino acids. In DNA form, the CDR3 reads TGTGCCAGCTCTCCGGAGGCCAATGAGCAGTTCTTC. Amino acids: CASSPEANEQFF.

The J gene is TRBJ2-3, the V gene TRBV6-5; no definite D call. The V gene lost 0 bases and the J gene lost 7 bases, with 14 bases spanning the gap. Germline-derived CDR1 and CDR2 are MNHEY and SVGAGI. This CDR3 is built from 15 residues. The CDR3 loop reads CASSYSRQAFYTQYF. In DNA form, the CDR3 reads TGTGCCAGCAGTTACTCGCGCCAGGCCTTCTATACGCAGTATTTT.

The rearrangement uses TRBV3-1 (or the pseudogene TRBV3-2) and TRBJ1-5, with 9 bases identical to TRBD1. V shed 5 bases, J shed 6 bases, and the junction held 5 bases outside the gene matches. The CDR3 runs 14 residues. Germline assignment: CDR1 LGHDT and CDR2 YNNKEL (reference sequence). CDR3 in DNA: TGTGCCAGCAGCTATGGGACAGGGTCTCAGCCCCAGCATTTT. This encodes CASSYGTGSQPQHF.

The V call is TRBV9, the J call TRBJ2-7; D is perhaps TRBD1 (6 bases). Per germline, CDR1 SGDLS and CDR2 YYNGEE. Trimming took 4 bases from V and 5 from J, leaving 19 bases between them. The CDR3 is made up of 15 amino acids. The CDR3 is CASSSEKGVVDEQYF. The CDR3, as DNA: TGTGCCAGCAGCTCAGAGAAGGGGGTGGTAGACGAGCAGTACTTC.

The chain couples TRBV10-1 to TRBJ1-5, with D tentatively TRBD1 (5 bases). CDR3 length: 12 amino acids. V lost 2 bases to trimming and J lost 8 bases, with 7 bases between them. The germline gives CDR1 WNHNN, CDR2 SYGVQD (reference sequence). CDR3: CASSEMGEPQHF. Written as DNA, the CDR3 is TGCGCCAGCAGTGAGATGGGGGAGCCCCAGCATTTT.